The 6 T cell receptor beta chains below were found in one sample sequenced in a study of blood T cell repertoires in COVID-19. Here immunoSEQ multiplex PCR was the method, and the copy in TCRdb shows in-frame clones only, minus some. The data contain a few hundred thousand clones, roughly 90% of them singletons. Material for sequencing was PBMCs or T cells enriched from blood (not recorded which). The origin of the receptors is a woman aged 25 to 39 who had recovered from COVID-19.

The CDR3 reads CATSRDRGANQPQHF. The CDR3 DNA reads TGTGCCACCAGCAGAGATCGGGGGGCCAATCAGCCCCAGCATTTT. The chain uses TRBV15 and TRBJ1-5; TRBD1 might be the D (6 bases). With 0 bases removed from V and 3 bases from J, the gap between germline ends came to 9 bases. Germline V lookup: CDR1 LNHNV, CDR2 YYDKDF (reference sequence). The CDR3 contains 15 residues.

The V gene is TRBV4-1, the J gene TRBJ2-3; 12 bases map to TRBD2. J was trimmed by 6 bases and V by 1 base; bases with no gene match: 5. CDR1 and CDR2 (germline): MGHRA, YSYEKL. The CDR3 is 16 residues long. CDR3 region: CASSQALAGGGDTQYF. DNA of the CDR3: TGCGCCAGCAGCCAAGCGCTAGCGGGAGGGGGGGATACGCAGTATTTT.

The chain couples TRBV24-1 to TRBJ1-2, with D possibly being TRBD1 (6 bases). In germline, CDR1 is KGHDR, CDR2 SFDVKD. V lost 7 bases and J 2 bases, leaving 13 bases between the germline ends. CDR3 size: 14 residues. CDR3 sequence: CATSSGTYNYGYTF. DNA of the CDR3: TGTGCCACCAGCTCGGGGACATACAACTATGGCTACACCTTC.

In this sample, this clone turned up once. The V and J genes are TRBV2 and TRBJ2-1; 8 bases agree with TRBD2. In germline, CDR1 is SNHLY, CDR2 FYNNEI. V trimming: 11 bases; J trimming: 9 bases; junction bases outside the gene matches: 9. The CDR3 contains 12 residues. The CDR3 DNA reads as TGTGCCGGCCAAAGCGGGAGCGTTGAGCAGTTCTTC. Protein sequence: CAGQSGSVEQFF.

This sequence joins TRBV10-3 and TRBJ1-4; D is unclear. V lost 0 bases, J lost 8 bases, and 16 bases lay in between. Germline CDR1 ENHRY, CDR2 SYGVKD. The CDR3 is 16 residues long. Here the CDR3 reads CAISESAVRSEEKLFF. The DNA of the CDR3 is TGTGCCATCAGTGAGTCGGCAGTAAGGAGTGAAGAAAAACTGTTTTTT.

The rearrangement joins TRBV7-9 to TRBJ2-1, with 10 nucleotides matching TRBD2. V gave up 5 bases and J gave up 3 bases; unmatched junction bases: 10. Germline assignment: CDR1 SEHNR and CDR2 FQNEAQ (reference sequence). The CDR3 length is 17 residues. The CDR3 bases are TGTGCCAGCAGCCCCCTCCAGCGGGGGGGGTACTACAATGAGCAGTTCTTC. Protein product: CASSPLQRGGYYNEQFF.